One and the same sample provided the 29 T cell receptor beta chains below, sequenced in a study of human T cells and chemical hapten exposure. TCRdb used MiXCR to reprocess the RACE reads, holding one entry per CDR3 protein. The repertoire consists of 70,000 to 90,000 distinct CDR3 sequences, with under 14% occurring once and the leading ten covering about 4%. Time point given: patch test 3, about 24 weeks after DPC sensitization. As to treatment: therapeutic diphenylcyclopropenone sensitization with weekly scalp DPC. Source: whole blood, taken in connection with sensitization to the hapten diphenylcyclopropenone (DPC). The receptor set was obtained from a woman aged 45 to 65 with alopecia areata. Some clones in this sample may be carry-over from other donors' samples.

V is TRBV14 and J is TRBJ2-2; D is undetermined. Looked up from germline, CDR1 is SGHDN and CDR2 is FVKESK. The V end lost 4 bases, the J end lost 5 bases, and 17 bases lay between the germline ends. This CDR3 has 16 amino acids. This CDR3 is CASSRRLSPRTGELFF. The CDR3 DNA sequence: TGTGCCAGCAGCCGACGACTGAGCCCGAGGACCGGGGAGCTGTTTTTT.

This clonotype appeared many times. The rearrangement links TRBV5-5 to TRBJ2-5, with D uncertain. The CDR3 has 12 amino acids. The V and J ends lost 1 base and 5 bases respectively, with 6 bases between them. Germline V gene lookup returns CDR1 SGHKS and CDR2 YYEKEE (reference sequence). CDR3 loop: CASSLRVETQYF. CDR3 nucleotide sequence: TGTGCCAGCAGCTTGAGAGTCGAGACCCAGTACTTC.

The chain combines TRBV30 with TRBJ2-2; no clear D gene. In germline, CDR1 is GTSNPN, CDR2 SVGIG (reference sequence). The CDR3 contains 15 residues. CDR3 sequence: CAGKGRSYEAGELFF. CDR3 bases: TGTGCTGGGAAGGGAAGGAGTTATGAGGCCGGGGAGCTGTTTTTT. Combining the CDR3 with reference TRBV30 and TRBJ2-2 gives the whole variable domain SQTIHQWPATLVQPVGSPLSLECTVEGTSNPNLYWYRQAAGRGLQLLFYSVGIGQISSEVPQNLSASRPQDRQFILSSKKLLLSDSGFYLCAGKGRSYEAGELFFGEGSRLTVL.

This clonotype was seen at least ten times. The CDR3 coding sequence is TGTGCCAGCAGTTTCGGGAAAGCGAACGAGCAGTACTTC. This encodes CASSFGKANEQYF. The chain combines TRBV6-2 or TRBV6-3 with TRBJ2-7; perhaps TRBD2 as D (5 bases). The length of the CDR3 is 13 residues. Trimming left V 4 bases short and J 5 bases short, with 12 bases between. The germline V gene has CDR1 MNHEY and CDR2 SVGEGT.

V gene TRBV18 combines with J gene TRBJ2-6, with D possibly being TRBD1 or TRBD2 (6 bases each). This CDR3 has 18 amino acids. V was clipped by 6 bases and J by 0 bases, with 18 bases between them. Germline CDR1 KGHSH, CDR2 LQKENI. The CDR3 protein is CASSLEVGGGSGANVLTF. The CDR3 coding sequence is TGTGCCAGCTCCCTCGAGGTCGGAGGGGGCTCTGGGGCCAACGTCCTGACTTTC.

In this sample, this clonotype turned up many times. The V gene is TRBV18, the J gene TRBJ1-1; 12 nucleotides agree with TRBD1. The V gene's germline CDR1 is KGHSH and CDR2 LQKENI. The CDR3 is 17 amino acids. Trimming cost V 1 base and J 1 base; bases outside gene matches: 4. The CDR3 DNA follows: TGTGCCAGCTCACCACTGGGACAGGGGGCGAGGAACACTGAAGCTTTCTTT. Amino acid sequence: CASSPLGQGARNTEAFF.

This clonotype has more than one count but fewer than ten. The chain recombines TRBV20-1 with TRBJ1-6; 7 nucleotides agree with TRBD1. Trimming removed 5 bases from V and 7 bases from J; junction bases left unmatched: 11. Germline V gene sequence: CDR1 DFQATT, CDR2 SNEGSKA (reference sequence). This CDR3 has 15 amino acids. This chain's CDR3 is CSAGFTGAVNSPLHF. DNA for the CDR3: TGCAGTGCTGGTTTCACAGGGGCTGTCAATTCACCCCTCCACTTT.

In this sample, this clonotype turned up many times. This sequence joins TRBV30 and TRBJ1-5; tentatively, D is TRBD1 (6 bases). Trimming cost V 2 bases and J 2 bases, with 10 bases left between them. Germline V CDR1 and CDR2: GTSNPN, SVGIG (reference sequence). The CDR3 is 14 residues long. The CDR3 DNA sequence: TGTGCCTGGAGTACCGGGACACGCAATCAGCCCCAGCATTTT. Translated, it gives CAWSTGTRNQPQHF.

This clonotype was found many times. The V call is TRBV6-6, the J call TRBJ1-1; perhaps TRBD1 as D (5 bases). With 6 bases removed from V and 1 base from J, the gap between germline ends came to 12 bases. The germline V gene has CDR1 MNHNY and CDR2 SVGAGI (reference sequence). This CDR3 is built from 14 residues. The CDR3 nucleotides read TGTGCCAGCAGACCCGACAGCACGAACACTGAAGCTTTCTTT. Translated: CASRPDSTNTEAFF.

There are a few counts of this clonotype. The gene calls are TRBV9 and TRBJ2-5, with D possibly matching TRBD2 (5 bases). This CDR3 region has 15 residues. Trimming took off 4 bases at V and 5 bases at J, with 18 bases between the two ends. The germline gives CDR1 SGDLS, CDR2 YYNGEE. The CDR3 sequence is CASSPLGVALETQYF. The CDR3, as DNA: TGTGCCAGCAGCCCCCTTGGGGTAGCGCTGGAGACCCAGTACTTC.

This clonotype was picked up a small number of times. V is TRBV12-3 or TRBV12-4 and J is TRBJ2-3; 7 bases agree with TRBD2. There are 16 residues in the CDR3. With 6 bases clipped from V and 10 bases from J, the junction kept 19 bases outside the gene matches. The CDR3 DNA sequence: TGTGCCAGCAGGTGGAGCGGCGGGAGCACCCTAGGAGCGCAGTATTTT. Protein sequence: CASRWSGGSTLGAQYF.

V and J are TRBV7-6 and TRBJ2-3, with TRBD2 matching over 11 bases. This CDR3 is built from 17 residues. Per germline, CDR1 SGHVS and CDR2 FNYEAQ. V lost 5 bases and J lost 0; bases outside the gene matches: 7. The CDR3 spells CASSGPGTSGSTDTQYF. DNA for the CDR3: TGTGCCAGCAGCGGTCCCGGGACTAGCGGAAGCACAGATACGCAGTATTTT.

This clonotype has at least ten counts. V gene TRBV11-2 combines with J gene TRBJ1-1; 12 nucleotides line up with TRBD1. Germline CDR1 SGHAT, CDR2 FQNNGV. The CDR3 consists of 14 residues. Trimming removed 4 bases from V and 11 bases from J; junction bases left unmatched: 8. DNA for the CDR3: TGTGCCAGCAGCTCCGGGACAGGGGGCGGCCCTGCTTTCTTT. Residues: CASSSGTGGGPAFF.

Only a few counts were recorded for this clonotype. The rearrangement links TRBV6-5 to TRBJ2-7; 9 positions match TRBD1. Germline lookup yields CDR1 MNHEY and CDR2 SVGAGI. This CDR3 contains 14 residues. V lost 6 bases to trimming and J lost 3 bases; unmatched junction nucleotides: 6. CDR3 region: CASRPGQGGYEQYF. CDR3 nucleotides: TGTGCCAGCAGGCCGGGACAGGGAGGCTACGAGCAGTACTTC.

There are a few counts of this clonotype. The genes are TRBV5-1 and TRBJ2-3; D may be TRBD2 (6 bases). The length of the CDR3 is 16 residues. With 4 bases removed from V and 0 bases from J, the gap between germline ends came to 15 bases. From germline, CDR1 is SGHRS and CDR2 YFSETQ. The DNA for the CDR3 is TGCGCCAGCAGCCCGTCGACTAGGCAAAGCACAGATACGCAGTATTTT. As protein: CASSPSTRQSTDTQYF. The full variable domain, in which reference TRBV5-1 and TRBJ2-3 provide the parts outside the CDR3, is KAGVTQTPRYLIKTRGQQVTLSCSPISGHRSVSWYQQTPGQGLQFLFEYFSETQRNKGNFPGRFSGRQFSNSRSEMNVSTLELGDSALYLCASSPSTRQSTDTQYFGPGTRLTVL.

This clonotype was detected a few times. The chain joins TRBV4-2 to TRBJ2-2; 7 nucleotides match TRBD1. Trimming removed 4 bases from V and 6 bases from J; junction bases left unmatched: 5. The CDR3 contains 14 residues. Germline assignment: CDR1 LGHNA and CDR2 YNFKEQ. The CDR3: CASSPLQGPGELFF. The CDR3 DNA sequence: TGTGCCAGCAGCCCCTTACAGGGGCCCGGGGAGCTGTTTTTT.

This clonotype was recorded at least ten times. This chain uses TRBV7-8 with TRBJ1-3; D is ambiguous. CDR1 and CDR2 from the germline V gene are SGHVS and FQNEAQ. The CDR3 is 14 amino acids. V lost 3 bases, J lost 1 base, and 7 bases lay in between. The CDR3 here is CASSFSRSGNTIYF. The CDR3, as DNA: TGTGCCAGCAGCTTCTCCAGGTCTGGAAACACCATATATTTT.

As to this clonotype: A much bigger clone sits one base away, suggesting this may be a read error. The V gene is TRBV28, the J gene TRBJ1-5; unclear D gene. V lost 7 bases and J lost 6, with 19 bases in between. The CDR3 extends over 15 amino acids. Germline-derived CDR1 and CDR2 are MDHEN and SYDVKM. In DNA, the CDR3 is TGTGCCAGCACCCCAGAGGGTTTCGGTGTTCAGCCCCAGCATTTT. This translates into CASTPEGFGVQPQHF.

This clonotype was detected a few times. This sequence joins TRBV7-9 and TRBJ2-7; perhaps TRBD2 as D (6 bases). The ends were cut back, 5 bases at V and 3 bases at J, with 14 bases in the middle. This CDR3 has 14 amino acids. Germline CDR1 reads SEHNR; CDR2 reads FQNEAQ (reference sequence). For the CDR3, the DNA is TGTGCCAGCAGCCCATCCGGGGGTGGCTACGAGCAGTACTTC. The encoded protein is CASSPSGGGYEQYF.

This clonotype was picked up a small number of times. This chain links TRBV11-2 with TRBJ2-5; D perhaps matches TRBD1 (6 bases). This CDR3 is 14 amino acids long. CDR1 is SGHAT, CDR2 FQNNGV, per germline. Trimming pared 6 bases from V and 1 base from J, leaving 12 bases between. CDR3 sequence: CASSGGQLQETQYF. The CDR3 coding sequence is TGTGCCAGCAGTGGGGGACAACTCCAAGAGACCCAGTACTTC.

The rearrangement joins TRBV7-3 to TRBJ2-2, with D unclear. The CDR3 spans 11 residues. V lost 3 bases to trimming and J lost 7 bases, with 3 bases between them. Germline V gene sequence: CDR1 SGHTA, CDR2 FQGTGA. This CDR3 is CASSFNGELFF. In DNA form, the CDR3 reads TGTGCCAGCAGCTTCAACGGGGAGCTGTTTTTT.

The genes are TRBV29-1 and TRBJ2-5; 7 bases map to TRBD1. V lost 7 bases to trimming and J lost 4 bases; unmatched junction nucleotides: 9. The CDR3 has 13 residues. Germline CDR1 reads SQVTM; CDR2 reads ANQGSEA. CDR3 residues: CSAPGTAIETQYF. The CDR3 bases are TGCAGCGCCCCCGGGACAGCAATAGAGACCCAGTACTTC.

This chain joins TRBV7-2 and TRBJ1-2, with 7 positions matching TRBD1. The CDR3 loop spans 14 amino acids. V lost 6 bases and J lost 3; bases outside the gene matches: 7. Germline CDR1 is SGHTA and CDR2 is FQGNSA. The CDR3 DNA sequence: TGTGCCAGCAGGCGCGGACAGGAGTACTATGGCTACACCTTC. Translating gives CASRRGQEYYGYTF.

This clonotype was seen a few times. The chain employs TRBV11-2 and TRBJ2-1; possibly TRBD1 for D (7 bases). There are 15 residues in the CDR3. V was shortened by 2 bases and J by 7 bases, with 15 bases between the two germline ends. The germline V gene encodes CDR1 SGHAT and CDR2 FQNNGV. In DNA form, the CDR3 reads TGTGCCAGCAGCTTAAGCCAGGGGGGTTTTAATGAGCAGTTCTTC. It translates to CASSLSQGGFNEQFF.

This clonotype was counted ten times or more. The genes are TRBV6-2 or TRBV6-3 and TRBJ2-7; 11 bases line up with TRBD2. After removal of 7 bases from V and 0 bases from J, the junction contained 11 bases not matched to a gene. From germline, CDR1 is MNHEY and CDR2 SVGEGT. The CDR3 consists of 17 residues. The CDR3 sequence: CASKGTSGGKASYEQYF. In DNA, the CDR3 is TGTGCCAGCAAAGGAACTAGCGGGGGCAAGGCCTCCTACGAGCAGTACTTC.

This clonotype was counted at least ten times. V usage is TRBV20-1 and J usage is TRBJ2-7; TRBD1 matches at 9 bases. CDR1 and CDR2 (germline): DFQATT, SNEGSKA (reference sequence). This CDR3 region has 17 residues. V was pared by 1 base and J by 3 bases, with 13 bases of the junction left unmatched. CDR3 in amino acids: CSARGESGQGPYYEQYF. DNA of the CDR3: TGCAGTGCTAGAGGGGAGTCGGGACAGGGACCTTACTACGAGCAGTACTTC.

V usage is TRBV28 and J usage is TRBJ2-3, with D unresolved. The CDR3 is 14 amino acids. The germline V gene encodes CDR1 MDHEN and CDR2 SYDVKM. V dropped 7 bases and J dropped 0 bases, with 11 bases sitting between them. In DNA, the CDR3 is TGTGCCAGCAAGATGGGCGGAAGCACAGATACGCAGTATTTT. Translating gives CASKMGGSTDTQYF.

This clonotype was counted ten times or more. V gene TRBV5-6 combines with J gene TRBJ2-3, with a possible D match to TRBD2 (5 bases). Per germline, CDR1 SGHDT and CDR2 YYEEEE. V lost 1 base and J 10 bases, leaving 10 bases between the germline ends. The CDR3 sequence is 12 residues long. In nucleotides, the CDR3 is TGTGCCAGCAGCTTGTGGGGAGCGGCGCAGTATTTT. Protein sequence: CASSLWGAAQYF.

The CDR3, as DNA: TGTGCCAGCAAGGGCCCTCGGCGGGGGGCAAGCTCTGGGGCCAACGTCCTGACTTTC. Encoded protein: CASKGPRRGASSGANVLTF. The chain recombines TRBV6-1 with TRBJ2-6; the match to TRBD2 covers 8 bases. CDR1 and CDR2 from the germline V gene are MNHNS and SASEGT. The J segment lost 0 bases and the V segment lost 7 bases, leaving 14 bases of the junction unmatched. CDR3 length: 19 residues.